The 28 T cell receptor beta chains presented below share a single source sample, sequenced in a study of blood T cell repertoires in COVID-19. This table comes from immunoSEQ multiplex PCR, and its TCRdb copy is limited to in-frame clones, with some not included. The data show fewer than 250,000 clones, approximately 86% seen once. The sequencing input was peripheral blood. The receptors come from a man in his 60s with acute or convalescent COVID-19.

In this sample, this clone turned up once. The CDR3 protein is CASSLGEGEQFF. The CDR3 bases are TGCGCCAGCAGCCTGGGAGAGGGAGAGCAGTTCTTC. The chain uses TRBV5-1 and TRBJ2-1, with D tentatively TRBD2 (5 bases). The V gene's germline CDR1 is SGHRS and CDR2 YFSETQ. Trimming took off 4 bases at V and 10 bases at J, with 12 bases between the two ends. The CDR3 sequence is 12 residues long.

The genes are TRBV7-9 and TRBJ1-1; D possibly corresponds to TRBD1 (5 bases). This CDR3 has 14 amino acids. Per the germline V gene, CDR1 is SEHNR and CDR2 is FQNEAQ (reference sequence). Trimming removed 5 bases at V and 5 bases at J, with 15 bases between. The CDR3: CASSLRTRGTEAFF. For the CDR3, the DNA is TGTGCCAGCAGCCTAAGGACCCGGGGGACTGAAGCTTTCTTT.

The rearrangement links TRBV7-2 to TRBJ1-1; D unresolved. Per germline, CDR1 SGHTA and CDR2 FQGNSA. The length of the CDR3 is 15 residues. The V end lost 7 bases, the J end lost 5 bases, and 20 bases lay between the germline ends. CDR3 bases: TGTGCCAGCATCCCCTCCGTGACGGGAATAACTGAAGCTTTCTTT. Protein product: CASIPSVTGITEAFF.

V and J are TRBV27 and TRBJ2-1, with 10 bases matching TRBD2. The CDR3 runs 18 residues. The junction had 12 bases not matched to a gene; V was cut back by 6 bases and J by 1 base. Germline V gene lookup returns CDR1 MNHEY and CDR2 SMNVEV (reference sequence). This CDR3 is CASSRRTSGLISYNEQFF. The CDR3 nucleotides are TGTGCCAGCAGCCGGAGGACTAGCGGACTTATATCCTACAATGAGCAGTTCTTC.

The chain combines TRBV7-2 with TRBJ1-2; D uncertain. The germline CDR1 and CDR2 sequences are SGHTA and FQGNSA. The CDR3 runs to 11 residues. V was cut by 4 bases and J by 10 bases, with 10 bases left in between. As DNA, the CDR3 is TGTGCCAGCAGCTCCCGGACTGCCTACACCTTC. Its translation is CASSSRTAYTF. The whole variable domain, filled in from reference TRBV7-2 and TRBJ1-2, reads GAGVSQSPSNKVTEKGKDVELRCDPISGHTALYWYRQSLGQGLEFLIYFQGNSAPDKSGLPSDRFSAERTGGSVSTLTIQRTQQEDSAVYLCASSSRTAYTFGSGTRLTVV.

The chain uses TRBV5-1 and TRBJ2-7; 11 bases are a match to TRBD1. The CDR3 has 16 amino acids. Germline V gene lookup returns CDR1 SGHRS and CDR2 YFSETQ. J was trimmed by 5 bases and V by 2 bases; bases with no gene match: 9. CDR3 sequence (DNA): TGCGCCAGCAGCTTCGAGAAAGGACAGGGGGCCAACGAGCAGTACTTC. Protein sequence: CASSFEKGQGANEQYF.

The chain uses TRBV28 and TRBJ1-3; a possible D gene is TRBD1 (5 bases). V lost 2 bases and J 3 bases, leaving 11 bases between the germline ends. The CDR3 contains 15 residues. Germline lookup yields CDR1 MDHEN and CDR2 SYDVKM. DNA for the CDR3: TGTGCCAGCAGTTTACGGGGGATATTTGGAAACACCATATATTTT. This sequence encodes CASSLRGIFGNTIYF.

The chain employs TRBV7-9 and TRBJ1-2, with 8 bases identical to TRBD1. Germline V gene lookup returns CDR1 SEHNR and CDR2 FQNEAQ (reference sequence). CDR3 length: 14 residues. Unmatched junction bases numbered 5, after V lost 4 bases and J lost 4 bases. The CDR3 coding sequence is TGTGCCAGCAGCTCTTCGGACAGGGTCTATGGCTACACCTTC. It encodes CASSSSDRVYGYTF.

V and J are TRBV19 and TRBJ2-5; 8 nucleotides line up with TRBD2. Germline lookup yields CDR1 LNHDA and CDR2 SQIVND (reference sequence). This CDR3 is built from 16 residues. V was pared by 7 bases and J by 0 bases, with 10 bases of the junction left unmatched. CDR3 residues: CASTPSGGRYQETQYF. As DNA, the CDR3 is TGTGCCAGTACTCCCTCGGGCGGGAGGTACCAAGAGACCCAGTACTTC. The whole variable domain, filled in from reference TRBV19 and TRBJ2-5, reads DGGITQSPKYLFRKEGQNVTLSCEQNLNHDAMYWYRQDPGQGLRLIYYSQIVNDFQKGDIAEGYSVSREKKESFPLTVTSAQKNPTAFYLCASTPSGGRYQETQYFGPGTRLLVL.

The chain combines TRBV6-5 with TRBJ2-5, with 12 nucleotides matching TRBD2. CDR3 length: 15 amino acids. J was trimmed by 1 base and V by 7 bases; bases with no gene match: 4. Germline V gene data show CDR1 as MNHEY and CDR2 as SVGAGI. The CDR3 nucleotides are TGTGCCAGCACTCGACTAGCGGGGGCCCAAGAGACCCAGTACTTC. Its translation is CASTRLAGAQETQYF.

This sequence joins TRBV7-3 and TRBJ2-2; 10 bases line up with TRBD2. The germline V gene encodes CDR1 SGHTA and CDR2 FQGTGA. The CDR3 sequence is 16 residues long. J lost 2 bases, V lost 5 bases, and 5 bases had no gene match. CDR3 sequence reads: CASSPIAGGNTGELFF. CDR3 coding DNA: TGTGCCAGCAGCCCGATAGCGGGGGGTAACACCGGGGAGCTGTTTTTT. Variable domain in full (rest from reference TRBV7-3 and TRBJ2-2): GAGVSQTPSNKVTEKGKYVELRCDPISGHTALYWYRQSLGQGPEFLIYFQGTGAADDSGLPNDRFFAVRPEGSVSTLKIQRTERGDSAVYLCASSPIAGGNTGELFFGEGSRLTVL.

The DNA for the CDR3 is TGTGCCAGCAGCTTCGGGAGTAATTCACCCCTCCACTTT. Residues: CASSFGSNSPLHF. The gene calls are TRBV7-6 and TRBJ1-6; no firm D call. Germline CDR1 is SGHVS and CDR2 is FNYEAQ. CDR3 length equals 13 residues. V gave up 3 bases and J gave up 6 bases, with 6 bases separating them.

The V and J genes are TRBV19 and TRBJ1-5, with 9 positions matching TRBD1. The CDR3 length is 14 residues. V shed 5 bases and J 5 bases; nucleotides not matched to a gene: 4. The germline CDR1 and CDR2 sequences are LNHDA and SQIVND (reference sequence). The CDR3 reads CASSLRQGDQPQHF. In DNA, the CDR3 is TGTGCCAGTAGTCTCCGACAGGGGGATCAGCCCCAGCATTTT.

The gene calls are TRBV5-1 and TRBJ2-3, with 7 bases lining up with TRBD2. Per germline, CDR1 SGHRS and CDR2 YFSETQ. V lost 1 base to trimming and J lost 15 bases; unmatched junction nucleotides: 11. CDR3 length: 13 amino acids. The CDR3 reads CASSLLETGGPYF. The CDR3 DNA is TGCGCCAGCAGCTTGTTGGAGACGGGGGGTCCATATTTT.

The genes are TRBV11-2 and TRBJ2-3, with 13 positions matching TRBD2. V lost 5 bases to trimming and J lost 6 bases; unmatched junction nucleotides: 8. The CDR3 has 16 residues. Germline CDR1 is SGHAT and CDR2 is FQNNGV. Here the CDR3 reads CASSQGLAGVFDTQYF. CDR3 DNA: TGTGCCAGCAGCCAAGGACTAGCGGGGGTATTTGATACGCAGTATTTT.

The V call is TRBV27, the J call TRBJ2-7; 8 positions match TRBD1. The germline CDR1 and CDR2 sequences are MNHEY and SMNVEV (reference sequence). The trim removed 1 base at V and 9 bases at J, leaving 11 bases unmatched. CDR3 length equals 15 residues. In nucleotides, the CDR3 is TGTGCCAGCAGTTTATATCAGGGGGCGAATTCGGTGCAGTACTTC. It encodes CASSLYQGANSVQYF.

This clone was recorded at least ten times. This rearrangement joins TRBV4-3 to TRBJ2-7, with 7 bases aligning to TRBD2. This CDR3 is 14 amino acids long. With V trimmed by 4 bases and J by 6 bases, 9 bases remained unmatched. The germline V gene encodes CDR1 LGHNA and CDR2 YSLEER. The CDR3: CASSPLGGRGEQYF. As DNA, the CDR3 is TGCGCCAGCAGCCCCCTGGGGGGGAGAGGCGAGCAGTACTTC.

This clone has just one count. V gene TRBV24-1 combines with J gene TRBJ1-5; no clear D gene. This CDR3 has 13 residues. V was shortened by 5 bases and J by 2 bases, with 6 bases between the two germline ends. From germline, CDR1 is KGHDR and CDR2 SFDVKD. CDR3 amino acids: CATSGQGNQPQHF. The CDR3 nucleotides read TGTGCCACCAGTGGGCAGGGCAATCAGCCCCAGCATTTT.

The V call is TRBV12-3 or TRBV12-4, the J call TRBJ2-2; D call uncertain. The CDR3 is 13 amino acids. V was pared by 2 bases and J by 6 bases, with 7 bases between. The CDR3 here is CASSLLAPGELFF. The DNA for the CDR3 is TGTGCCAGCAGTTTATTAGCCCCCGGGGAGCTGTTTTTT.

CDR3 nucleotide sequence: TGTGCCAGCAGGTTCCAGGGGAACGGAGAAAAACTGTTTTTT. Its protein product is CASRFQGNGEKLFF. The rearrangement uses TRBV28 and TRBJ1-4; D is possibly TRBD1 (6 bases). CDR1 and CDR2 (germline): MDHEN, SYDVKM. Trimming cost V 6 bases and J 8 bases, with 16 bases left between them. This CDR3 comprises 14 residues.

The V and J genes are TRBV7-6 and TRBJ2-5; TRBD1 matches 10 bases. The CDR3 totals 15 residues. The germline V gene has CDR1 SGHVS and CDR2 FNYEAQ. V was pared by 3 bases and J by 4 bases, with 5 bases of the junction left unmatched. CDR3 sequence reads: CASSFGQGGLETQYF. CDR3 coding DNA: TGTGCCAGCAGCTTTGGACAGGGGGGCCTAGAGACCCAGTACTTC.

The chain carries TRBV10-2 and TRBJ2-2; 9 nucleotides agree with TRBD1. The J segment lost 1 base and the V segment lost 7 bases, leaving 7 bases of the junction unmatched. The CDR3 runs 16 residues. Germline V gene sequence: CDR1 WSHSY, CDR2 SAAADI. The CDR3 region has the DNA TGCGCCAGCAAAACAGGGGGCTCGGGGAACACCGGGGAGCTGTTTTTT. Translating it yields CASKTGGSGNTGELFF.

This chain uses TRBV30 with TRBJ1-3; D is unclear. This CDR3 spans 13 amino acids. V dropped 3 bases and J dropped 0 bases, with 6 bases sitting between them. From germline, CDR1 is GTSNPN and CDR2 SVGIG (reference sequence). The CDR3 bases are TGTGCCTGGAGGATGAGCTCTGGAAACACCATATATTTT. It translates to CAWRMSSGNTIYF.

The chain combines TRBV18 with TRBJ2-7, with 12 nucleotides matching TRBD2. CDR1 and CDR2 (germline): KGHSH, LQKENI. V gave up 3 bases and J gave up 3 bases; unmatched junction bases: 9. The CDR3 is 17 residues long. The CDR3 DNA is TGTGCCAGCTCACCCCCAGGCGGACTAGCGGGGCGCTACGAGCAGTACTTC. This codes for CASSPPGGLAGRYEQYF.

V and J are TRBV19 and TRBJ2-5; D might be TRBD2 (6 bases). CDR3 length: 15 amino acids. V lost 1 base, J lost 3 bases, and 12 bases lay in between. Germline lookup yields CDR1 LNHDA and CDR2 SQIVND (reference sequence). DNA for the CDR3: TGTGCCAGTAGTATAGGCGGGACGCAAAAAGAGACCCAGTACTTC. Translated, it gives CASSIGGTQKETQYF.

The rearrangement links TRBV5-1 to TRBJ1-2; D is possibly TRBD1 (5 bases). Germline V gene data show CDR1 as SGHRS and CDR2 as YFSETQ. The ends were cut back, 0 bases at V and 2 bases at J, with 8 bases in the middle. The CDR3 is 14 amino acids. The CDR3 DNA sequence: TGCGCCAGCAGCTTGGACAGGAACAACTATGGCTACACCTTC. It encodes CASSLDRNNYGYTF.

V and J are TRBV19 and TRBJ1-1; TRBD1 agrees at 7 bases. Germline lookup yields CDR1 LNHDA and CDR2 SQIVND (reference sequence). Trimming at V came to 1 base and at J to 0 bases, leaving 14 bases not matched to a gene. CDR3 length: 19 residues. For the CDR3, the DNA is TGTGCCAGTAGTATAGTTGCGACAGGGAAATCTCACATGAACACTGAAGCTTTCTTT. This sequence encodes CASSIVATGKSHMNTEAFF.

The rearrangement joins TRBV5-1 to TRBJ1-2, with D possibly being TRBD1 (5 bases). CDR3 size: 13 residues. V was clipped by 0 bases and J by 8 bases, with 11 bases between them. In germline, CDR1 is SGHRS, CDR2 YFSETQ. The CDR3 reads CASSLAQGTGYTF. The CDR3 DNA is TGCGCCAGCAGCTTGGCCCAGGGTACCGGCTACACCTTC.